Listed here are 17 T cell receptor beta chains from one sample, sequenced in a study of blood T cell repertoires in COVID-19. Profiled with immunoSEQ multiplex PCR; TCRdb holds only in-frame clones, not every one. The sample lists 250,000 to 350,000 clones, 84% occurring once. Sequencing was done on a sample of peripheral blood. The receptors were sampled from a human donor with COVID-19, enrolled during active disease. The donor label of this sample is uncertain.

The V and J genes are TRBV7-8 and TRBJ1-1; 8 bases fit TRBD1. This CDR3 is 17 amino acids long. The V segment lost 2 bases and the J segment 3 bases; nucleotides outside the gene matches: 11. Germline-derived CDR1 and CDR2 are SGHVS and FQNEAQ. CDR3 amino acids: CASSLPRGRIRDTEAFF. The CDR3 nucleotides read TGTGCCAGCAGCTTACCCAGGGGGCGTATAAGGGACACTGAAGCTTTCTTT. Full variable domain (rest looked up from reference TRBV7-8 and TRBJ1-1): GAGVSQSPRYKVAKRGQDVALRCDPISGHVSLFWYQQALGQGPEFLTYFQNEAQLDKSGLPSDRFFAERPEGSVSTLKIQRTQQEDSAVYLCASSLPRGRIRDTEAFFGQGTRLTVV.

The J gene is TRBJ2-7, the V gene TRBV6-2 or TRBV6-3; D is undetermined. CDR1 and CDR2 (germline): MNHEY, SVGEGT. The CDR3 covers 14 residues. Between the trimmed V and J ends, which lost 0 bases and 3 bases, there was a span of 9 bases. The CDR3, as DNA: TGTGCCAGCAGTTACTCTTTGACTCGCTACGAGCAGTACTTC. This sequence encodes CASSYSLTRYEQYF.

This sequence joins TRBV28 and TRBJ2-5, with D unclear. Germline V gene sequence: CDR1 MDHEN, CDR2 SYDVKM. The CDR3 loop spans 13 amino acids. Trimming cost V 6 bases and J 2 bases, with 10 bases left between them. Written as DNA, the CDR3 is TGTGCCAGCAGACCCGACATACAAGAGACCCAGTACTTC. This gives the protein CASRPDIQETQYF. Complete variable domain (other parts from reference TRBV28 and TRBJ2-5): DVKVTQSSRYLVKRTGEKVFLECVQDMDHENMFWYRQDPGLGLRLIYFSYDVKMKEKGDIPEGYSVSREKKERFSLILESASTNQTSMYLCASRPDIQETQYFGPGTRLLVL.

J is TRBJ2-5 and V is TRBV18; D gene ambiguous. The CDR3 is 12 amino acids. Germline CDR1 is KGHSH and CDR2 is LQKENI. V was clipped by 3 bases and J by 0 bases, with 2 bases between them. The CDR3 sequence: CASSPNQETQYF. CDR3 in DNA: TGTGCCAGCTCACCCAACCAAGAGACCCAGTACTTC.

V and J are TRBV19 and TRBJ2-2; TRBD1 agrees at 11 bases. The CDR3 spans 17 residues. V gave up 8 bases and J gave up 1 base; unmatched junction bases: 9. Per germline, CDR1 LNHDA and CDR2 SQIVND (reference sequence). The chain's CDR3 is CASDGDRGLQNTGELFF. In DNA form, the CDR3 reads TGTGCCAGTGACGGGGACAGGGGGTTACAGAACACCGGGGAGCTGTTTTTT.

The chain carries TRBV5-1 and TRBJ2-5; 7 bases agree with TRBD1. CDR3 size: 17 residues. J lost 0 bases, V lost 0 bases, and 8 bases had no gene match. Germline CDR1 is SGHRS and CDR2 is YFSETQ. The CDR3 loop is CASSLAVVRGNQETQYF. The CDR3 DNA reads TGCGCCAGCAGCTTGGCCGTCGTCAGGGGGAACCAAGAGACCCAGTACTTC. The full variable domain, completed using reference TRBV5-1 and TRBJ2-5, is KAGVTQTPRYLIKTRGQQVTLSCSPISGHRSVSWYQQTPGQGLQFLFEYFSETQRNKGNFPGRFSGRQFSNSRSEMNVSTLELGDSALYLCASSLAVVRGNQETQYFGPGTRLLVL.

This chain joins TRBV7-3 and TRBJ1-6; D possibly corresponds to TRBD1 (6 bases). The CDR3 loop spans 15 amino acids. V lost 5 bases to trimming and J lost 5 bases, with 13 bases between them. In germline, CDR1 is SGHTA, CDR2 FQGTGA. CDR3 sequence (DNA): TGTGCCAGCAGCAGCGGGACACTCCATAATTCACCCCTCCACTTT. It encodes CASSSGTLHNSPLHF.

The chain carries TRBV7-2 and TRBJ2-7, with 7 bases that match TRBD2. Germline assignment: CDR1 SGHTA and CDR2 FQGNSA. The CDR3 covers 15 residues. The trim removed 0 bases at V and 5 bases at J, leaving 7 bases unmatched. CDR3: CASSLASREPHEQYF. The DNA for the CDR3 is TGTGCCAGCAGCTTAGCTTCGCGGGAGCCCCACGAGCAGTACTTC. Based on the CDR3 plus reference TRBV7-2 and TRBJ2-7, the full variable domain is GAGVSQSPSNKVTEKGKDVELRCDPISGHTALYWYRQSLGQGLEFLIYFQGNSAPDKSGLPSDRFSAERTGGSVSTLTIQRTQQEDSAVYLCASSLASREPHEQYFGPGTRLTVT.

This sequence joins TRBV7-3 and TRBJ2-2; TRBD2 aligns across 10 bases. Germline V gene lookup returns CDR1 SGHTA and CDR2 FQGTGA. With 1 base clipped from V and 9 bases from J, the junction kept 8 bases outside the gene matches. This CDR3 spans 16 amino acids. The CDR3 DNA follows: TGTGCCAGCAGCTTAAGAGGAGCGGGAGGGGTTAGGGAGCTGTTTTTT. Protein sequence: CASSLRGAGGVRELFF.

CDR3: CASSEGTGGTGELFF. CDR3 nucleotides: TGCGCCAGCAGCGAAGGGACAGGGGGCACCGGGGAGCTGTTTTTT. The chain couples TRBV5-1 to TRBJ2-2; 11 positions match TRBD1. Germline V gene data show CDR1 as SGHRS and CDR2 as YFSETQ. V was pared by 4 bases and J by 4 bases, with 3 bases of the junction left unmatched. The CDR3 is made up of 15 amino acids. Based on the CDR3 plus reference TRBV5-1 and TRBJ2-2, the full variable domain is KAGVTQTPRYLIKTRGQQVTLSCSPISGHRSVSWYQQTPGQGLQFLFEYFSETQRNKGNFPGRFSGRQFSNSRSEMNVSTLELGDSALYLCASSEGTGGTGELFFGEGSRLTVL.

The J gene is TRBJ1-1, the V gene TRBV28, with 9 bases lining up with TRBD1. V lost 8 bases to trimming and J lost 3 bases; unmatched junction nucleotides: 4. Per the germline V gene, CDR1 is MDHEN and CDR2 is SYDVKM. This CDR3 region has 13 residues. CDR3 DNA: TGTGCCAGCTCGGGGACAGGGTACACTGAAGCTTTCTTT. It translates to CASSGTGYTEAFF.

The DNA of the CDR3 is TGTGCCAGCAGCCACGCGGGGAGGTCCTACGAGCAGTACTTC. This sequence encodes CASSHAGRSYEQYF. The chain has TRBV11-1 and TRBJ2-7; a weak D match, TRBD2 (6 bases). This CDR3 spans 14 amino acids. V was cut by 5 bases and J by 1 base, with 12 bases left in between. CDR1 is SGHAT, CDR2 FQDESV, per germline (reference sequence).

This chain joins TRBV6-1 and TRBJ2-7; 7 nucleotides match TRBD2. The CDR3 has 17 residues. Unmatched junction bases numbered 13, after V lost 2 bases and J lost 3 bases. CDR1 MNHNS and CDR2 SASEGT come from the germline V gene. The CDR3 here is CASSESGAWGTHYEQYF. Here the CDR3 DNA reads TGTGCCAGCAGTGAAAGCGGGGCGTGGGGGACCCACTACGAGCAGTACTTC.

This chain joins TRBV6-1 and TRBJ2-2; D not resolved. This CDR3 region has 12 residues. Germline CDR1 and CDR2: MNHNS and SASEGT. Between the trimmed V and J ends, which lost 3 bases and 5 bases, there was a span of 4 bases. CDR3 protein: CASSERTGELFF. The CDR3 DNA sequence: TGTGCCAGCAGTGAGAGAACCGGGGAGCTGTTTTTT.

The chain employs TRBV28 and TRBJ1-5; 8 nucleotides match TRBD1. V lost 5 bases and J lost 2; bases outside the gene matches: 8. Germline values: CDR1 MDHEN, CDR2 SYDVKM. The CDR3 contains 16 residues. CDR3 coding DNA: TGTGCCAGCAGTGGCCAGGGGGCGGGGGGCAATCAGCCCCAGCATTTT. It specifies CASSGQGAGGNQPQHF.

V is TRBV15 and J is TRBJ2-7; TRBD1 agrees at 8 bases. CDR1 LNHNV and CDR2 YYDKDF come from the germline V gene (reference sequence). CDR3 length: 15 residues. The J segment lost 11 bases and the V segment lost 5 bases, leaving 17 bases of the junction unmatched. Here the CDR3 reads CATSSRRDRMPLEYF. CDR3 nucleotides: TGTGCCACCAGCTCCCGAAGGGACAGGATGCCTTTGGAGTACTTC.

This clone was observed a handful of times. CDR3 region: CASSLSWTRETQYF. CDR3 in DNA: TGTGCCAGCAGCTTAAGTTGGACTCGGGAGACCCAGTACTTC. V gene TRBV11-2 combines with J gene TRBJ2-5; D might be TRBD2 (5 bases). Trimming took 2 bases from V and 5 from J, leaving 12 bases between them. The CDR3 is 14 residues long. Looked up from germline, CDR1 is SGHAT and CDR2 is FQNNGV.